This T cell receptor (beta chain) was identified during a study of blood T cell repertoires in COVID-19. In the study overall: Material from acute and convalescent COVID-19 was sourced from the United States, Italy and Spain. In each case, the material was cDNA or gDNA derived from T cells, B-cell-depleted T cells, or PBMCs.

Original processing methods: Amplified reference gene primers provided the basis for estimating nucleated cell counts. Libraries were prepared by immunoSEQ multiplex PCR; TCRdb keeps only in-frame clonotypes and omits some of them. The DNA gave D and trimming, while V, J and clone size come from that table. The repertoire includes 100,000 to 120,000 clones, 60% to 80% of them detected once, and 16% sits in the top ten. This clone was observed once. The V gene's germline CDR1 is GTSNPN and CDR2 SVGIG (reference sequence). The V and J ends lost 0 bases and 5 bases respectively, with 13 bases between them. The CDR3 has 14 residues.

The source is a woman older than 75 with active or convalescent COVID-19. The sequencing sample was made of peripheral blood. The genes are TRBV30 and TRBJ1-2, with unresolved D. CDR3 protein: CAWSVQTSGYGYTF. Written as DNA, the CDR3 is TGTGCCTGGAGTGTACAGACCTCTGGGTATGGCTACACCTTC.